This T cell receptor (beta chain) is from a study of T-cell memory formation after mild COVID-19. TCRdb re-called the 5' RACE reads through MiXCR, storing one row per CDR3 protein. This table holds around 4,400 distinct CDR3 sequences, under 25% found once. Study findings and constraints: Contracting clones from day 15 to 85 showed balanced CD4/CD8; later expanders favored CD4+.

Germline CDR1 SGHTA, CDR2 FQGNSA. V gave up 5 bases and J gave up 3 bases, with 16 bases separating them. This CDR3 contains 15 residues. This clonotype occurred a few times. The antigen remains unidentified. The sample was PBMCs or a T cell subset sorted from them (not recorded which). The source of this sequence is an adult who had mild COVID-19 (a few samples of this study predate the infection). Cell type and time point are not known. The chain is built from TRBV7-2 and TRBJ2-5; D might be TRBD2 (5 bases). CDR3 DNA: TGTGCCAGCAGCCCCCGCCCGAGAGGGAAAGAGACCCAGTACTTC. This encodes CASSPRPRGKETQYF.